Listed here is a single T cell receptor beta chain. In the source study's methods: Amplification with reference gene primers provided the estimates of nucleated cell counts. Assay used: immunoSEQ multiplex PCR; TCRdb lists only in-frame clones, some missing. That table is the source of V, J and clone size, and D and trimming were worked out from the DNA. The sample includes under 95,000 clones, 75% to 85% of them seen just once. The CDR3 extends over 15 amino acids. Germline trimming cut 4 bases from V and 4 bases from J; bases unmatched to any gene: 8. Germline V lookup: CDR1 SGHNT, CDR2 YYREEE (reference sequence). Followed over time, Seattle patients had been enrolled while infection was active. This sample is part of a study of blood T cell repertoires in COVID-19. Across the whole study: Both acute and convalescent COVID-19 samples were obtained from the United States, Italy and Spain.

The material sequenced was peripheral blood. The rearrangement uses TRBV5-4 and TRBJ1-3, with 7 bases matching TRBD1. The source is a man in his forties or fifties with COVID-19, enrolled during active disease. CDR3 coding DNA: TGTGCCAGCAGCGTCCAAGGGGGCGCGGGAAACACCATATATTTT. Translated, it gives CASSVQGGAGNTIYF.